This T cell receptor (beta chain) was sequenced during a study of OX40 agonist ivuxolimab in advanced cancers. Trimming stripped 0 bases from V and 2 bases from J, with 13 bases between. Looked up from germline, CDR1 is SGHVS and CDR2 is FQNEAQ. The CDR3 runs 16 residues. The table came from immunoSEQ multiplex PCR; TCRdb's copy has only in-frame clones and leaves some out. The sample has some 80,000 clones, about nine tenths seen once; the top ten hold approximately 2.4%. V is TRBV7-8 and J is TRBJ1-1; D possibly corresponds to TRBD1 (6 bases). This material consisted of CD4+ or CD8+ T cells sorted from blood, taken in a trial of the OX40 agonist ivuxolimab. This receptor was taken from an adult with an advanced solid tumor such as melanoma, head and neck, liver or kidney cancer. The CDR3 DNA reads as TGTGCCAGCAGCTTAGCGCTGGGCAGGGGTAACACTGAAGCTTTCTTT. Its translation: CASSLALGRGNTEAFF.